The 11 T cell receptor beta chains below were found in one sample sequenced in a study of blood T cell repertoires in COVID-19. The method was immunoSEQ multiplex PCR; TCRdb's version includes in-frame clones alone and lacks a portion of them. The sample shows around 130,000 clones, roughly four fifths of them seen only once. Sequencing input: peripheral blood. The receptor source for this set is a woman in her sixties or seventies with acute or convalescent COVID-19.

The V gene is TRBV4-1, the J gene TRBJ2-1; TRBD1 aligns across 7 bases. Germline V CDR1 and CDR2: MGHRA, YSYEKL. The length of the CDR3 is 16 residues. Trimming removed 3 bases from V and 3 bases from J; junction bases left unmatched: 8. CDR3 sequence (DNA): TGCGCCAGCAGCCACCTCCCGGGACAGCTCTACAATGAGCAGTTCTTC. Translation gives CASSHLPGQLYNEQFF.

This clone was counted only a few times. The chain carries TRBV10-3 and TRBJ2-1; tentatively, D is TRBD2 (6 bases). Per the germline V gene, CDR1 is ENHRY and CDR2 is SYGVKD. Deletions cut 8 bases from V and 7 bases from J, with 21 bases between. This CDR3 is 15 amino acids long. CDR3 DNA sequence: TGTGCCATCGGCCTAGGGAGGAGGGGAAGAAATGAGCAGTTCTTC. Protein product: CAIGLGRRGRNEQFF.

This clone has a handful of counts. The chain is built from TRBV11-2 and TRBJ1-2; TRBD1 matches 8 bases. V trimming: 0 bases; J trimming: 6 bases; junction bases outside the gene matches: 3. The CDR3 has 14 amino acids. CDR1 and CDR2 from the germline V gene are SGHAT and FQNNGV. The CDR3 protein is CASSLETGEDGYTF. CDR3 DNA sequence: TGTGCCAGCAGCTTAGAGACAGGGGAGGATGGCTACACCTTC. The full variable domain, its missing parts supplied by reference TRBV11-2 and TRBJ1-2, is EAGVAQSPRYKIIEKRQSVAFWCNPISGHATLYWYQQILGQGPKLLIQFQNNGVVDDSQLPKDRFSAERLKGVDSTLKIQPAKLEDSAVYLCASSLETGEDGYTFGSGTRLTVV.

The V and J genes are TRBV9 and TRBJ1-2; D uncertain. CDR1 SGDLS and CDR2 YYNGEE come from the germline V gene. The CDR3 length is 16 residues. V lost 0 bases and J lost 8, with 20 bases in between. Written as DNA, the CDR3 is TGTGCCAGCAGCGTAGAAGGAAGGGTGGCCTCGGGGGGCTACACCTTC. Translated: CASSVEGRVASGGYTF.

This chain connects TRBV19 to TRBJ2-6; 8 bases fit TRBD1. The CDR3 is made up of 15 amino acids. CDR1 LNHDA and CDR2 SQIVND come from the germline V gene (reference sequence). The junction had 7 bases not matched to a gene; V was cut back by 5 bases and J by 7 bases. CDR3 sequence reads: CASSQRTGIANVLTF. For the CDR3, the DNA is TGTGCCAGTAGTCAACGGACAGGGATAGCCAACGTCCTGACTTTC.

This chain links TRBV13 with TRBJ1-1; D ambiguous. The CDR3 has 14 amino acids. Germline CDR1 is PRHDT and CDR2 is FYEKMQ (reference sequence). V shed 8 bases and J shed 0 bases, with 13 bases lying between them. The CDR3, as DNA: TGTGCCAGCGGCCTTTCCTCCATGAACACTGAAGCTTTCTTT. Protein: CASGLSSMNTEAFF.

This chain connects TRBV14 to TRBJ2-5; maybe TRBD1 (5 bases). The CDR3 is 12 amino acids. Germline V gene data show CDR1 as SGHDN and CDR2 as FVKESK. Trimming pared 5 bases from V and 3 bases from J, leaving 7 bases between. The DNA for the CDR3 is TGTGCCAGCAGCTCAGGGAAAGAGACCCAGTACTTC. As protein: CASSSGKETQYF. Complete variable domain (other parts from reference TRBV14 and TRBJ2-5): EAGVTQFPSHSVIEKGQTVTLRCDPISGHDNLYWYRRVMGKEIKFLLHFVKESKQDESGMPNNRFLAERTGGTYSTLKVQPAELEDSGVYFCASSSGKETQYFGPGTRLLVL.

The gene calls are TRBV5-1 and TRBJ1-2, with a weak D call TRBD1 (6 bases). The ends were cut back, 2 bases at V and 8 bases at J, with 16 bases in the middle. Germline CDR1 is SGHRS and CDR2 is YFSETQ. This CDR3 spans 14 amino acids. The CDR3 reads CASSFTKDSRGYTF. CDR3 in DNA: TGCGCCAGCAGCTTTACTAAGGACAGTAGAGGCTACACCTTC.

CDR3 protein: CASSQGSGRETQYF. The CDR3 nucleotides read TGCGCCAGCAGTCAGGGGTCGGGTAGGGAGACCCAGTACTTC. V gene TRBV4-1 combines with J gene TRBJ2-5; the D gene is possibly TRBD1 (6 bases). The ends were cut back, 6 bases at V and 5 bases at J, with 16 bases in the middle. CDR1 and CDR2 from the germline V gene are MGHRA and YSYEKL. The CDR3 extends over 14 amino acids.

V and J are TRBV5-1 and TRBJ2-7; D may be TRBD1 (6 bases). Trimming shortened V by 0 bases and J by 2 bases, and 12 bases separated the two germline ends. This CDR3 region has 15 residues. Germline values: CDR1 SGHRS, CDR2 YFSETQ. In nucleotides, the CDR3 is TGCGCCAGCAGCTTGGAGCCAGGGGAAACCTACGAGCAGTACTTC. Amino acids: CASSLEPGETYEQYF.

This sequence joins TRBV5-1 and TRBJ1-1, with D perhaps matching TRBD1 (5 bases). CDR1 SGHRS and CDR2 YFSETQ come from the germline V gene. Trimming shortened V by 3 bases and J by 5 bases, and 17 bases separated the two germline ends. The CDR3 is 15 residues long. CDR3 amino acids: CASSSGKGRDTEAFF. In nucleotides, the CDR3 is TGCGCCAGCAGCTCTGGCAAGGGGAGGGATACTGAAGCTTTCTTT.